This entry lists 30 T cell receptor beta chains sequenced from one sample in a study of cytomegalovirus exposure and HLA in healthy donors. PCR amplification relied on 60 Vbeta primers (plus 13 Jbeta primers). The method was immunoSEQ multiplex PCR; TCRdb's version includes in-frame clones alone and lacks a portion of them. The sample yields tens of thousands of clones, more than 80% seen once. The sample consisted of PBMCs. The receptors stem from a man aged 18 to 29 in good health and CMV-seronegative.

Concerning this clone itself: One end of the junction fails to match germline, which may point to a read error. This rearrangement joins TRBV7-9 to TRBJ1-1; tentatively, D is TRBD1 (5 bases). Germline CDR1 SEHNR, CDR2 FQNEAQ (reference sequence). This CDR3 has 11 residues. The CDR3: CASSLQGGHNF. The CDR3 nucleotides are TGTGCCAGCAGCTTACAGGGAGGCCACAACTTT. The full variable domain, completed using reference TRBV7-9 and TRBJ1-1, is DTGVSQNPRHKITKRGQNVTFRCDPISEHNRLYWYRQTLGQGPEFLTYFQNEAQLEKSRLLSDRFSAERPKGSFSTLEIQRTEQGDSAMYLCASSLQGGHNFGQGTRLTVV.

The chain joins TRBV28 to TRBJ2-1; possible D gene TRBD1, 6 bases. Per germline, CDR1 MDHEN and CDR2 SYDVKM. The CDR3 length is 15 residues. Trimming took off 7 bases at V and 4 bases at J, with 17 bases between the two ends. CDR3 sequence: CASTPQGLMYNEQFF. CDR3 DNA sequence: TGTGCCAGCACTCCTCAGGGGCTTATGTACAATGAGCAGTTCTTC. Using reference TRBV28 and TRBJ2-1 for the parts outside the CDR3, the full variable domain is DVKVTQSSRYLVKRTGEKVFLECVQDMDHENMFWYRQDPGLGLRLIYFSYDVKMKEKGDIPEGYSVSREKKERFSLILESASTNQTSMYLCASTPQGLMYNEQFFGPGTRLTVL.

V usage is TRBV7-3 and J usage is TRBJ2-3; unclear D gene. V lost 4 bases, J lost 3 bases, and 14 bases lay in between. The CDR3 contains 15 residues. Per the germline V gene, CDR1 is SGHTA and CDR2 is FQGTGA. CDR3 nucleotides: TGTGCCAGCAGCTCGGTAGCATCTCGAACAGATACGCAGTATTTT. Protein product: CASSSVASRTDTQYF.

The chain couples TRBV7-6 to TRBJ1-1; unclear D gene. Germline values: CDR1 SGHVS, CDR2 FNYEAQ. V lost 0 bases and J 5 bases, leaving 13 bases between the germline ends. The length of the CDR3 is 15 residues. The CDR3 protein is CASSLAGGGWTEAFF. The CDR3 DNA sequence: TGTGCCAGCAGCTTAGCGGGCGGAGGTTGGACTGAAGCTTTCTTT. The full variable domain, rest sourced from reference TRBV7-6 and TRBJ1-1, is GAGVSQSPRYKVTKRGQDVALRCDPISGHVSLYWYRQALGQGPEFLTYFNYEAQQDKSGLPNDRFSAERPEGSISTLTIQRTEQRDSAMYRCASSLAGGGWTEAFFGQGTRLTVV.

The chain combines TRBV5-1 with TRBJ2-3; D gene unclear. Germline-derived CDR1 and CDR2 are SGHRS and YFSETQ. V gave up 4 bases and J gave up 1 base, with 13 bases separating them. CDR3 size: 15 residues. The CDR3 nucleotides read TGCGCCAGCAGCCCCACGGCGAGCGGCACAGATACGCAGTATTTT. Protein product: CASSPTASGTDTQYF.

CDR3 coding DNA: TGCGCCAGCAGCTTACCCCCGGGACAGGGAAACACTGAAGCTTTCTTT. Its protein is CASSLPPGQGNTEAFF. The chain combines TRBV5-1 with TRBJ1-1, with 9 bases aligning to TRBD1. CDR3 length equals 16 residues. V shed 2 bases and J 2 bases; nucleotides not matched to a gene: 7. Germline values: CDR1 SGHRS, CDR2 YFSETQ.

The chain links TRBV28 to TRBJ1-2, with unresolved D. V shed 6 bases and J shed 7 bases, with 18 bases lying between them. Per the germline V gene, CDR1 is MDHEN and CDR2 is SYDVKM. The CDR3 spans 14 residues. Here the CDR3 DNA reads TGTGCCAGCAGGCCGGACGGGGTTAAGCTTGGCTACACCTTC. Its translation: CASRPDGVKLGYTF.

The V and J genes are TRBV30 and TRBJ2-5; D possibly corresponds to TRBD2 (6 bases). The end of the DNA fits TRBJ2-7 better, so the J call may be wrong. The CDR3 consists of 19 residues. Germline V gives CDR1 GTSNPN, CDR2 SVGIG (reference sequence). The CDR3 region has the DNA TGTGCCTGGAGTGACTTTCGGCGCGGGACGGGTATTTCGTCCTACGAGCAGTACTTC. Encoded protein: CAWSDFRRGTGISSYEQYF.

The chain links TRBV18 to TRBJ2-1, with 7 bases fitting TRBD2. Germline V gene sequence: CDR1 KGHSH, CDR2 LQKENI. The CDR3 length is 16 residues. The V segment lost 3 bases and the J segment 3 bases; nucleotides outside the gene matches: 8. The CDR3 DNA follows: TGTGCCAGCTCACCTCTCCCTAGCGGAGGCTACAATGAGCAGTTCTTC. Encoded protein: CASSPLPSGGYNEQFF.

The chain carries TRBV5-1 and TRBJ2-7; weak D call: TRBD1 (6 bases). In germline, CDR1 is SGHRS, CDR2 YFSETQ. V was trimmed by 3 bases and J by 5 bases, leaving 15 bases between them. The CDR3 runs 14 residues. The CDR3 region is CASSSVQGANEQYF. In nucleotides, the CDR3 is TGCGCCAGCAGCTCTGTACAGGGTGCCAACGAGCAGTACTTC.

This clone was seen only once. V and J are TRBV7-2 and TRBJ2-1, with a weak D call TRBD2 (5 bases). Trimming pared 5 bases from V and 5 bases from J, leaving 13 bases between. Germline V gives CDR1 SGHTA, CDR2 FQGNSA. The CDR3 loop spans 14 amino acids. The CDR3 bases are TGTGCCAGCAGCCTAACGCCGAGGGACAATGAGCAGTTCTTC. Protein: CASSLTPRDNEQFF. The full variable domain, rest sourced from reference TRBV7-2 and TRBJ2-1, is GAGVSQSPSNKVTEKGKDVELRCDPISGHTALYWYRQSLGQGLEFLIYFQGNSAPDKSGLPSDRFSAERTGGSVSTLTIQRTQQEDSAVYLCASSLTPRDNEQFFGPGTRLTVL.

This rearrangement joins TRBV5-4 to TRBJ2-1; the match to TRBD2 covers 8 bases. V lost 4 bases to trimming and J lost 8 bases; unmatched junction nucleotides: 17. Germline assignment: CDR1 SGHNT and CDR2 YYREEE (reference sequence). This CDR3 is built from 17 residues. The CDR3 DNA reads as TGTGCCAGCAGCCCCCTGAGGGGAGCGGGAGCTGGGGATGAGCAGTTCTTC. It encodes CASSPLRGAGAGDEQFF.

A remark on this clone: This sample includes further DNA sequences coding for the same CDR3. The rearrangement links TRBV18 to TRBJ2-7; tentatively, D is TRBD2 (6 bases). Germline V gene data show CDR1 as KGHSH and CDR2 as LQKENI. Between the trimmed V and J ends, which lost 0 bases and 6 bases, there was a span of 6 bases. The CDR3 spans 12 residues. As DNA, the CDR3 is TGTGCCAGCTCACCACCGGGAGGCGAGCAGTACTTC. This gives the protein CASSPPGGEQYF.

The chain carries TRBV5-5 and TRBJ2-7; 7 bases fit TRBD2. Trimming took 4 bases from V and 1 from J; bases not matched to a gene: 8. Looked up from germline, CDR1 is SGHKS and CDR2 is YYEKEE (reference sequence). This CDR3 comprises 15 residues. The CDR3 bases are TGTGCCAGCAGCCTGTTAGGGAGGGATTCCTACGAGCAGTACTTC. This codes for CASSLLGRDSYEQYF.

This clone showed up just a few times. The V call is TRBV4-3, the J call TRBJ1-6; D is undetermined. Trimming stripped 0 bases from V and 5 bases from J, with 17 bases between. Germline-derived CDR1 and CDR2 are LGHNA and YSLEER. This CDR3 region has 18 residues. The CDR3 region is CASSQDPEAAANNSPLHF. For the CDR3, the DNA is TGCGCCAGCAGCCAAGATCCGGAGGCCGCAGCAAATAATTCACCCCTCCACTTT.

V usage is TRBV5-6 and J usage is TRBJ1-6; no definite D call. Germline V gene sequence: CDR1 SGHDT, CDR2 YYEEEE. This CDR3 is 14 amino acids long. V lost 2 bases and J lost 7, with 10 bases in between. The CDR3 is CASSFGPVNSPLHF. The CDR3 DNA reads TGTGCCAGCAGCTTTGGGCCTGTGAATTCACCCCTCCACTTT.

The genes are TRBV10-1 and TRBJ1-5, with 9 bases fitting TRBD1. This CDR3 is 20 amino acids long. Germline V gene data show CDR1 as WNHNN and CDR2 as SYGVQD (reference sequence). The trim removed 6 bases at V and 0 bases at J, leaving 18 bases unmatched. CDR3 nucleotide sequence: TGCGCCAGCAGGGGGGTTGGCTGGGACAGGGAGTCAAATAGCAATCAGCCCCAGCATTTT. Its translation is CASRGVGWDRESNSNQPQHF.

The chain carries TRBV6-5 and TRBJ1-2, with a possible D match to TRBD1 (5 bases). CDR1 is MNHEY and CDR2 is SVGAGI in the germline V gene. The CDR3 is made up of 13 amino acids. Trimming took 8 bases from V and 2 from J, leaving 12 bases between them. CDR3 loop: CASGANLNYGYTF. The CDR3 DNA follows: TGTGCCAGCGGGGCAAATTTAAACTATGGCTACACCTTC.

The chain carries TRBV30 and TRBJ1-1; weak D call: TRBD1 (6 bases). Germline V CDR1 and CDR2: GTSNPN, SVGIG (reference sequence). V was pared by 0 bases and J by 4 bases, with 9 bases between. This CDR3 region has 13 residues. CDR3 protein: CAWSVARGTEAFF. As DNA, the CDR3 is TGTGCCTGGAGTGTAGCCAGGGGCACTGAAGCTTTCTTT.

The V gene is TRBV6-5, the J gene TRBJ2-1; D is possibly TRBD1 (6 bases). The CDR3 length is 13 residues. V was clipped by 10 bases and J by 6 bases, with 16 bases between them. Germline loops: CDR1 MNHEY, CDR2 SVGAGI. The CDR3 loop is CATRRGSGNEQFF. The CDR3 nucleotides read TGTGCCACCCGCAGGGGATCGGGCAATGAGCAGTTCTTC.

This clone was recorded only once. The chain joins TRBV7-9 to TRBJ2-1, with 15 positions matching TRBD2. The CDR3 runs 19 residues. Germline trimming cut 6 bases from V and 6 bases from J; bases unmatched to any gene: 15. Germline-derived CDR1 and CDR2 are SEHNR and FQNEAQ (reference sequence). Here the CDR3 DNA reads TGTGCCAGCAGACCCCGGACTAGCGGGAGGGCCTTAAAGCGCAATGAGCAGTTCTTC. It encodes CASRPRTSGRALKRNEQFF.

The chain employs TRBV21-1 and TRBJ2-5; TRBD1, the D gene given by the table, was not confirmed from the DNA. TRBV21-1 is annotated as a pseudogene. This CDR3 contains 18 residues. Written as DNA, the CDR3 is TGTGCCAGCAGCAATACGGGACCCGGACAGGGGGCTGAGAAGACCCAGTACTTC. This codes for CASSNTGPGQGAEKTQYF.

V usage is TRBV28 and J usage is TRBJ1-4, with D perhaps matching TRBD1 (5 bases). CDR3 length equals 16 residues. CDR1 MDHEN and CDR2 SYDVKM come from the germline V gene. Trimming pared 4 bases from V and 2 bases from J, leaving 14 bases between. CDR3 coding DNA: TGTGCCAGCAGTTCACTCCGGGGGACTACTAATGAAAAACTGTTTTTT. It yields the protein CASSSLRGTTNEKLFF.

Points on this clone: One end of the junction is discordant with germline, which a read error may explain. Other nucleotide sequences in the sample specify the same CDR3. This chain connects TRBV28 to TRBJ1-1, with a weak D call TRBD1 (5 bases). There are 12 residues in the CDR3. Per the germline V gene, CDR1 is MDHEN and CDR2 is SYDVKM. The CDR3 protein is CATRVLDTEAFF. CDR3 in DNA: TGTGCCACCAGGGTTTTAGACACTGAGGCTTTCTTT.

This rearrangement joins TRBV5-1 to TRBJ2-4; TRBD1 aligns across 12 bases. Germline lookup yields CDR1 SGHRS and CDR2 YFSETQ. The CDR3 contains 17 residues. V lost 1 base and J lost 2; bases outside the gene matches: 4. The CDR3 sequence: CASSLRGDRGPKNIQYF. CDR3 sequence (DNA): TGCGCCAGCAGCTTGAGGGGGGACAGGGGGCCCAAAAACATTCAGTACTTC.

The chain has TRBV30 and TRBJ2-1, with D tentatively TRBD1 (5 bases). Germline V gene lookup returns CDR1 GTSNPN and CDR2 SVGIG (reference sequence). The CDR3 runs to 11 residues. The V end was cut by 5 bases, the J end by 9 bases, with 11 bases between. CDR3 amino acids: CAWAGWSEQFF. CDR3 coding DNA: TGTGCCTGGGCAGGGTGGAGTGAGCAGTTCTTC. Full variable domain (remainder filled in from reference TRBV30 and TRBJ2-1): SQTIHQWPATLVQPVGSPLSLECTVEGTSNPNLYWYRQAAGRGLQLLFYSVGIGQISSEVPQNLSASRPQDRQFILSSKKLLLSDSGFYLCAWAGWSEQFFGPGTRLTVL.

The chain couples TRBV6-1 to TRBJ2-3, with TRBD1 as a possible D gene (5 bases). The CDR3 sequence is 11 residues long. The germline V gene encodes CDR1 MNHNS and CDR2 SASEGT. Trimming removed 9 bases at V and 7 bases at J, with 11 bases between. The CDR3 coding sequence is TGTGCCAGTCAGCAGGGTAATACGCAGTATTTT. This codes for CASQQGNTQYF.

V and J are TRBV7-8 and TRBJ1-6, with 7 bases matching TRBD1. V trimming: 0 bases; J trimming: 10 bases; junction bases outside the gene matches: 6. CDR1 and CDR2 from the germline V gene are SGHVS and FQNEAQ. The CDR3 covers 15 residues. The CDR3 spells CASSLATGVGSPLHF. DNA of the CDR3: TGTGCCAGCAGCTTAGCAACAGGGGTAGGCTCACCCCTCCACTTT.

The V call is TRBV7-9, the J call TRBJ1-5; 9 nucleotides align to TRBD1. Per the germline V gene, CDR1 is SEHNR and CDR2 is FQNEAQ (reference sequence). CDR3 size: 18 residues. Trimming took 4 bases from V and 4 from J; bases not matched to a gene: 14. The CDR3 here is CASSSTNRGHVGNQPQHF. DNA of the CDR3: TGTGCCAGCAGCTCCACTAACAGGGGGCACGTGGGGAATCAGCCCCAGCATTTT.

This chain joins TRBV5-1 and TRBJ1-3, with 8 bases that match TRBD1. The CDR3 consists of 17 residues. Losses at the gene ends were 4 bases for V and 4 bases for J; bases not matched to a gene: 13. Germline V gene sequence: CDR1 SGHRS, CDR2 YFSETQ. In nucleotides, the CDR3 is TGCGCCAGCAGCCGGACCCCCCAGGGGGCCTCCGGAAACACCATATATTTT. This encodes CASSRTPQGASGNTIYF.